The 23 T cell receptor beta chains listed next were all sequenced from one sample in a study of cytomegalovirus exposure and HLA in healthy donors. The PCR made use of 60 Vbeta and 13 Jbeta primers. Method: immunoSEQ multiplex PCR; TCRdb's copy keeps in-frame clones and lacks some. The sample has approximately 160,000 clones; about 64% are singletons. What was sequenced was PBMCs. These receptors originate from a woman in her twenties or thirties in good health and CMV-seropositive.

The table lists this clone with a count of one. The chain links TRBV18 to TRBJ1-2; 8 nucleotides match TRBD1. V lost 1 base, J lost 8 bases, and 3 bases stayed unmatched. This CDR3 has 13 residues. CDR1 is KGHSH, CDR2 LQKENI, per germline. CDR3 sequence: CASSPQDRDGYTF. The CDR3 nucleotides are TGTGCCAGCTCACCACAGGACAGGGACGGCTACACCTTC. Full variable domain (rest looked up from reference TRBV18 and TRBJ1-2): NAGVMQNPRHLVRRRGQEARLRCSPMKGHSHVYWYRQLPEEGLKFMVYLQKENIIDESGMPKERFSAEFPKEGPSILRIQQVVRGDSAAYFCASSPQDRDGYTFGSGTRLTVV.

This chain connects TRBV5-1 to TRBJ1-3; the match to TRBD1 covers 7 bases. After removal of 1 base from V and 4 bases from J, the junction contained 8 bases not matched to a gene. The CDR3 covers 16 residues. Looked up from germline, CDR1 is SGHRS and CDR2 is YFSETQ. The CDR3 nucleotides read TGCGCCAGCAGCTTGTCAGGACAGGCTAGGGGAAACACCATATATTTT. Protein sequence: CASSLSGQARGNTIYF.

This clone was observed a few times. The chain couples TRBV2 to TRBJ1-2; 9 bases agree with TRBD1. The CDR3 extends over 13 amino acids. Germline V gene lookup returns CDR1 SNHLY and CDR2 FYNNEI. J was trimmed by 3 bases and V by 11 bases; bases with no gene match: 7. The DNA for the CDR3 is TGTGCCGGAACAGGGGGCGTGTACTATGGCTACACCTTC. Protein product: CAGTGGVYYGYTF.

This clone was counted between two and nine times. The chain uses TRBV1 and TRBJ2-3; the table's D gene call, TRBD2, was not cross checked with the DNA. TRBV1 is designated a pseudogene. The CDR3 is 17 amino acids. The CDR3 loop reads CTSSQEGQREITDTQYF. The CDR3 coding sequence is TGCACCAGCAGCCAAGAGGGTCAGCGGGAGATTACAGATACGCAGTATTTT.

J is TRBJ1-1 and V is TRBV5-1; TRBD1 aligns across 8 bases. V shed 4 bases, J shed 6 bases, and the junction held 8 bases outside the gene matches. The CDR3 loop spans 14 amino acids. Germline lookup yields CDR1 SGHRS and CDR2 YFSETQ. CDR3 region: CASSLGQALAEAFF. CDR3 nucleotide sequence: TGCGCCAGCAGCCTGGGACAGGCCTTAGCTGAAGCTTTCTTT. Complete variable domain (other parts from reference TRBV5-1 and TRBJ1-1): KAGVTQTPRYLIKTRGQQVTLSCSPISGHRSVSWYQQTPGQGLQFLFEYFSETQRNKGNFPGRFSGRQFSNSRSEMNVSTLELGDSALYLCASSLGQALAEAFFGQGTRLTVV.

The chain is built from TRBV27 and TRBJ1-2; D is perhaps TRBD1 (6 bases). Trimming took off 0 bases at V and 8 bases at J, with 16 bases between the two ends. The V gene's germline CDR1 is MNHEY and CDR2 SMNVEV (reference sequence). The CDR3 covers 15 residues. The CDR3 spells CASSLSRAGARGYTF. The CDR3 nucleotides are TGTGCCAGCAGTTTATCACGGGCAGGGGCCCGGGGCTACACCTTC.

V usage is TRBV28 and J usage is TRBJ1-5, with unresolved D. V was clipped by 7 bases and J by 1 base, with 11 bases between them. The CDR3 spans 14 residues. Looked up from germline, CDR1 is MDHEN and CDR2 is SYDVKM. The CDR3 loop is CASTWRRSNQPQHF. CDR3 sequence (DNA): TGTGCCAGCACCTGGAGGAGGAGCAATCAGCCCCAGCATTTT.

This clone was seen only once. This rearrangement joins TRBV7-9 to TRBJ1-4, with 10 bases that match TRBD1. From germline, CDR1 is SEHNR and CDR2 FQNEAQ (reference sequence). This CDR3 comprises 14 residues. After removal of 5 bases from V and 6 bases from J, the junction contained 3 bases not matched to a gene. CDR3 loop: CASSPGQGDEKLFF. In DNA form, the CDR3 reads TGTGCCAGCAGCCCAGGACAGGGGGATGAAAAACTGTTTTTT.

V and J are TRBV11-3 and TRBJ2-1; D may be TRBD1 (5 bases). This CDR3 spans 13 amino acids. Germline loops: CDR1 SGHNT, CDR2 YENEEA. The V end was cut by 1 base, the J end by 9 bases, with 10 bases between. CDR3 nucleotide sequence: TGTGCCAGCAGCTTAGCAGGGTGGGGTGAGCAGTTCTTC. This codes for CASSLAGWGEQFF.

This sequence joins TRBV2 and TRBJ2-6, with 7 bases identical to TRBD1. Trimming at V came to 8 bases and at J to 0 bases, leaving 13 bases not matched to a gene. The CDR3 has 18 residues. Germline values: CDR1 SNHLY, CDR2 FYNNEI. DNA of the CDR3: TGTGCCAGCCGGGCAGACAGGGCCTCACCCTCTGGGGCCAACGTCCTGACTTTC. Residues: CASRADRASPSGANVLTF. Full variable domain (missing parts from reference TRBV2 and TRBJ2-6): EPEVTQTPSHQVTQMGQEVILRCVPISNHLYFYWYRQILGQKVEFLVSFYNNEISEKSEIFDDQFSVERPDGSNFTLKIRSTKLEDSAMYFCASRADRASPSGANVLTFGAGSRLTVL.

The rearrangement joins TRBV6-5 to TRBJ1-4, with D maybe TRBD1 (5 bases). Trimming cost V 8 bases and J 3 bases, with 13 bases left between them. Germline CDR1 is MNHEY and CDR2 is SVGAGI. The CDR3 extends over 14 amino acids. In DNA form, the CDR3 reads TGTGCCAGCCGGGGGAGTGGAGCTAATGAAAAACTGTTTTTT. Residues: CASRGSGANEKLFF.

The genes are TRBV10-3 and TRBJ2-7; 11 positions agree with TRBD1. Germline V gives CDR1 ENHRY, CDR2 SYGVKD. J was trimmed by 5 bases and V by 5 bases; bases with no gene match: 8. The CDR3 contains 15 residues. The CDR3 DNA is TGTGCCATCAGTCGTAAGGGACAGGGGGTTAACGAGCAGTACTTC. Residues: CAISRKGQGVNEQYF.

This sequence joins TRBV28 and TRBJ1-1; no clear D gene. CDR1 is MDHEN, CDR2 SYDVKM, per germline. V was shortened by 6 bases and J by 1 base, with 12 bases between the two germline ends. CDR3 length: 14 residues. CDR3 loop: CASSQFVANTEAFF. CDR3 sequence (DNA): TGTGCCAGCAGCCAATTTGTAGCGAACACTGAAGCTTTCTTT.

The table lists this clone with a count of one. V usage is TRBV4-1 and J usage is TRBJ2-3; 12 nucleotides match TRBD1. Germline V gene lookup returns CDR1 MGHRA and CDR2 YSYEKL. V was clipped by 5 bases and J by 6 bases; unmatched bases: 6. The CDR3 sequence is 15 residues long. The CDR3 DNA sequence: TGCGCCAGCAGCTGGGGACAGGGGGCTGCGGATACGCAGTATTTT. Translation gives CASSWGQGAADTQYF.

The chain couples TRBV5-1 to TRBJ1-2, with D possibly matching TRBD1 (6 bases). The CDR3 consists of 14 residues. Germline CDR1 reads SGHRS; CDR2 reads YFSETQ. The V gene lost 1 base and the J gene lost 8 bases, with 15 bases spanning the gap. DNA of the CDR3: TGCGCCAGCAGCTTGCCAACAGGGAATGGGGGCTACACCTTC. Its protein product is CASSLPTGNGGYTF. Based on the CDR3 plus reference TRBV5-1 and TRBJ1-2, the full variable domain is KAGVTQTPRYLIKTRGQQVTLSCSPISGHRSVSWYQQTPGQGLQFLFEYFSETQRNKGNFPGRFSGRQFSNSRSEMNVSTLELGDSALYLCASSLPTGNGGYTFGSGTRLTVV.

Only one count was recorded for this clone. This chain joins TRBV6-1 and TRBJ1-2; TRBD1 matches at 7 bases. The J segment lost 2 bases and the V segment lost 4 bases, leaving 1 base of the junction unmatched. Per germline, CDR1 MNHNS and CDR2 SASEGT. This CDR3 is built from 13 residues. Written as DNA, the CDR3 is TGTGCCAGCAGTGGGGGACAGAACTATGGCTACACCTTC. It is translated as CASSGGQNYGYTF.

This clone was observed once. J is TRBJ2-7 and V is TRBV28; perhaps TRBD2 as D (7 bases). V lost 3 bases to trimming and J lost 2 bases, with 11 bases between them. Germline V gives CDR1 MDHEN, CDR2 SYDVKM. CDR3 length: 14 amino acids. CDR3 coding DNA: TGTGCCAGCAGTTTGCGGGGGCCGACCTACGAGCAGTACTTC. Protein: CASSLRGPTYEQYF.

The chain is built from TRBV10-3 and TRBJ2-7, with D possibly TRBD2 on 6 matching bases. CDR1 is ENHRY and CDR2 is SYGVKD in the germline V gene. V lost 7 bases and J 0 bases, leaving 13 bases between the germline ends. The CDR3 covers 14 residues. CDR3: CAITPSESSYEQYF. CDR3 DNA sequence: TGTGCCATCACACCTAGCGAGAGCTCCTACGAGCAGTACTTC.

The CDR3 region has the DNA TGTGCCAGCTTACCTTGGGCGGGCAGCACAGATACGCAGTATTTT. Translated, it gives CASLPWAGSTDTQYF. V gene TRBV2 combines with J gene TRBJ2-3, with D possibly matching TRBD2 (5 bases). The CDR3 length is 15 residues. Germline CDR1 and CDR2: SNHLY and FYNNEI. Trimming removed 8 bases from V and 0 bases from J, with 15 bases in between.

The rearrangement links TRBV9 to TRBJ2-7; 8 bases are shared with TRBD2. This CDR3 has 15 amino acids. Unmatched junction bases numbered 8, after V lost 4 bases and J lost 2 bases. Germline CDR1 is SGDLS and CDR2 is YYNGEE. CDR3 nucleotide sequence: TGTGCCAGCAGCCCTACTTCGCGGGGGGCCTACGAGCAGTACTTC. Its translation: CASSPTSRGAYEQYF. Full variable domain (missing parts from reference TRBV9 and TRBJ2-7): DSGVTQTPKHLITATGQRVTLRCSPRSGDLSVYWYQQSLDQGLQFLIQYYNGEERAKGNILERFSAQQFPDLHSELNLSSLELGDSALYFCASSPTSRGAYEQYFGPGTRLTVT.

The chain carries TRBV5-5 and TRBJ1-4, with D uncertain. The germline V gene encodes CDR1 SGHKS and CDR2 YYEKEE (reference sequence). The CDR3 has 15 residues. The V end lost 2 bases, the J end lost 9 bases, and 17 bases lay between the germline ends. The CDR3 sequence is CASSLEGTQMKKLFF. In nucleotides, the CDR3 is TGTGCCAGCAGCTTAGAGGGCACGCAAATGAAAAAACTGTTTTTT. Together with reference TRBV5-5 and TRBJ1-4, the CDR3 gives the full variable domain: DAGVTQSPTHLIKTRGQQVTLRCSPISGHKSVSWYQQVLGQGPQFIFQYYEKEERGRGNFPDRFSARQFPNYSSELNVNALLLGDSALYLCASSLEGTQMKKLFFGSGTQLSVL.

The gene calls are TRBV2 and TRBJ1-5; D gene uncertain. Germline lookup yields CDR1 SNHLY and CDR2 FYNNEI. The V end lost 2 bases, the J end lost 11 bases, and 10 bases lay between the germline ends. The CDR3 extends over 12 amino acids. For the CDR3, the DNA is TGTGCCAGCAGTGAATATAGAACGACCCAGCATTTT. This translates into CASSEYRTTQHF.

This chain uses TRBV9 with TRBJ1-4; no reliable D call. CDR3 length: 14 residues. V was shortened by 6 bases and J by 7 bases, with 16 bases between the two germline ends. The germline gives CDR1 SGDLS, CDR2 YYNGEE. This chain's CDR3 is CASTGGSYGEKLFF. The CDR3 coding sequence is TGTGCCAGCACAGGAGGGAGTTACGGTGAAAAACTGTTTTTT. Filled out from reference TRBV9 and TRBJ1-4, the complete variable domain reads DSGVTQTPKHLITATGQRVTLRCSPRSGDLSVYWYQQSLDQGLQFLIQYYNGEERAKGNILERFSAQQFPDLHSELNLSSLELGDSALYFCASTGGSYGEKLFFGSGTQLSVL.